This T cell receptor (beta chain) was recorded in a study of CD8+ T cells in alopecia areata. Comment on this clone: The junction does not match germline at one end; this may be a read error.

The treatment here: oral pan-JAK inhibitor, 5-10 mg twice daily. TCR sequencing used cDNA made by reverse transcription of extracted RNA. Data came from immunoSEQ multiplex PCR; TCRdb stores just in-frame clones and leaves some out. The data contain about 210,000 clones, over 60% of them singletons. CDR3 length equals 15 residues. CDR1 SSHAT and CDR2 FNYEAQ come from the germline V gene (reference sequence). The TCR comes from a human donor with alopecia areata. The chain links TRBV7-7 to TRBJ2-1; TRBD1 agrees at 9 bases. Here the sequenced sample was CD4+ T cells sorted from blood, taken at week 4, from a patient treated with tofacitinib. The CDR3 DNA reads as TGTGCTAGCAGCCAGGACAGGGGAACCTACAATGAGCAGTTCTTC. Translated, it gives CASSQDRGTYNEQFF.